This T cell receptor beta chain was sequenced during a study of blood T cell repertoires in COVID-19. The J segment lost 4 bases and the V segment lost 1 base, leaving 3 bases of the junction unmatched. CDR1 is MGHRA and CDR2 is YSYEKL in the germline V gene. This CDR3 has 14 residues. Original processing notes: Amplification of reference gene primers provided the estimated nucleated cell counts. Measured with immunoSEQ multiplex PCR; TCRdb has only the in-frame clones, and not every one. For V, J and clone size, that table is used; D and trimming come from the DNA. The sample holds 25,000 to 35,000 clones; roughly nine tenths are singletons and the top ten take about a sixth. This clone was observed a few times.

The chain couples TRBV4-1 to TRBJ2-7, with 8 bases fitting TRBD1. The sample consisted of peripheral blood. This receptor was identified in a human donor with active COVID-19. The donor label of this sample is uncertain. The CDR3 reads CASSQVDRGYEQYF. CDR3 nucleotide sequence: TGCGCCAGCAGCCAAGTAGACAGGGGATACGAGCAGTACTTC.